This T cell receptor beta chain was recorded in a study of neoadjuvant anti-PD-1 for oral cavity cancer. Study background: Non-progressing patients received a fourth nivolumab dose near day 43, then surgery on days 50-56. The study's findings and limits: After neoadjuvant nivolumab, PBMC T cell clonality was significantly higher in non-responders than responders.

Generated by immunoSEQ multiplex PCR, the TCRdb table keeps only in-frame clones and is missing some. Of some 15,000 clones listed, 65% to 75% are singletons. On this clone itself: The target antigen is unknown.

Stage II-IVA oral cavity squamous cell carcinoma was new and untreated by systemic or radiation therapy. The CDR3 is made up of 14 amino acids. Germline V gene lookup returns CDR1 MDHEN and CDR2 SYDVKM. J gave up 8 bases and V 2 bases, and 6 bases lay outside the gene matches. The chain couples TRBV28 to TRBJ1-1, with TRBD1 matching 9 bases. The sample here was PBMCs, taken before nivolumab (anti-PD-1) treatment. The sequence came from a person between 35 and 79 years old with oral cavity squamous cell carcinoma. This chain's CDR3 is CASSLLTGGGEAFF. The CDR3 coding sequence is TGTGCCAGCAGTTTACTTACAGGGGGCGGGGAAGCTTTCTTT.